What follows are 2 T cell receptor beta chains derived from one specimen sequenced in a study of cytomegalovirus exposure and HLA in healthy donors. The PCR ran on 60 Vbeta and 13 Jbeta primers. Some clones are missing from TCRdb's copy, which holds only in-frame ones; the method was immunoSEQ multiplex PCR. The sample holds fewer than 200,000 clones, roughly 80% seen once. The sample taken for sequencing was PBMCs. All receptors derive from a woman between 18 and 30 years old in good health and CMV-seronegative.

The table lists this clone with a few counts. The chain links TRBV5-1 to TRBJ1-2; 7 bases fit TRBD1. The CDR3 extends over 14 amino acids. Germline-derived CDR1 and CDR2 are SGHRS and YFSETQ. Germline trimming cut 0 bases from V and 3 bases from J; bases unmatched to any gene: 2. CDR3 sequence (DNA): TGCGCCAGCAGCTTGGGGGACAGCTACTATGGCTACACCTTC. It yields the protein CASSLGDSYYGYTF.

The chain has TRBV28 and TRBJ1-5; 8 bases match TRBD1. The CDR3 spans 16 residues. The junction had 8 bases not matched to a gene; V was cut back by 1 base and J by 6 bases. Germline assignment: CDR1 MDHEN and CDR2 SYDVKM. CDR3 protein: CASSLFQGATSQPQHF. The CDR3 bases are TGTGCCAGCAGTTTATTCCAGGGGGCGACGTCTCAGCCCCAGCATTTT.